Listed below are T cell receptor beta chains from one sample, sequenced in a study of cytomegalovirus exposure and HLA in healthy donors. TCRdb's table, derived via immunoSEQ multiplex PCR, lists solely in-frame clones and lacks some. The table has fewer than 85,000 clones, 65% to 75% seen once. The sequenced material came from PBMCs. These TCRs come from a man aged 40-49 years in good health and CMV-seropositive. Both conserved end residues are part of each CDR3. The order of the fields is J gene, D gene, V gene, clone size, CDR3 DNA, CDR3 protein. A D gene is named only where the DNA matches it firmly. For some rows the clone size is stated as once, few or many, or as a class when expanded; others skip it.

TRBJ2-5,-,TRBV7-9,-,TGTGCCAGCAGCTTAGGTCCAGGGTTCGGGGAGACCCAGTACTTC,CASSLGPGFGETQYF
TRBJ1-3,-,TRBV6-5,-,TGTGCCAGCAGGGCTTTAAGCTCTGGAAACACCATATATTTT,CASRALSSGNTIYF
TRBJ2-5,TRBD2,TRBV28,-,TGTGCCAGCAGTTTAGAGCGGGGCGAAGAGACCCAGTACTTC,CASSLERGEETQYF
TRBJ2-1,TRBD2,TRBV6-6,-,TGTGCCAGCAGTGGCGGACTAGCGGAGGGGAATGAGCAGTTCTTC,CASSGGLAEGNEQFF
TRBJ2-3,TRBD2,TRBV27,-,TGTGCCAGCAGTCCCGGGACTATCCGGACTACGCAGTATTTT,CASSPGTIRTTQYF
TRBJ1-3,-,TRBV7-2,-,TGTGCCAGCAGGCCCGGACAGAGTTCTGGAAACACCATATATTTT,CASRPGQSSGNTIYF
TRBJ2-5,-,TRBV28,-,TGTGCCAGCAGTCTCGTCACAGGGGGGGACCAGTACTTC,CASSLVTGGDQYF
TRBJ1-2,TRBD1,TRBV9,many,TGTGCCAGCAGCGAGGGGGACAGGGAGGACGGGGGCTACACCTTC,CASSEGDREDGGYTF
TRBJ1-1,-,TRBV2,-,TGTGCCAGCAGTGAAGGACATTTGAACACTGAAGCTTTCTTT,CASSEGHLNTEAFF
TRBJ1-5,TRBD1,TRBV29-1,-,TGCAGCGTTGGGGGAGCAGGGGGAATAGATCAGCCCCAGCATTTT,CSVGGAGGIDQPQHF
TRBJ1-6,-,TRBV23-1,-,TGCGCCAGCACCCGACAGGCCTGGGGTTCACCCCTCCACTTT,CASTRQAWGSPLHF
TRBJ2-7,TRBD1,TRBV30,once,TGTGCCTGGAGTGACAGGGGTGGGGTTATTAGGTACGAGCAGTACTTC,CAWSDRGGVIRYEQYF
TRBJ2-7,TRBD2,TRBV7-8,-,TGTGCCAGCAGCTCCTTAGCGGGGGCCGCCTACGAGCAGTACTTC,CASSSLAGAAYEQYF
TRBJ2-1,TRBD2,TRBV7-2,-,TGTGCCAGCAGCTGGACTAGCGGGATCCACAATGAGCAGTTCTTC,CASSWTSGIHNEQFF
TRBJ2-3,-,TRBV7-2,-,TGTGCCAGCAGCTTAGGGGGGCGTGGGACAGATACGCAGTATTTT,CASSLGGRGTDTQYF
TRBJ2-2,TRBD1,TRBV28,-,TGTGCCAGCAGTAATTACCCGGGACAGGGGATAGGGGAGCTGTTTTTT,CASSNYPGQGIGELFF
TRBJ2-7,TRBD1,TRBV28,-,TGTGCCAGCAGCCGACAGGGTCACGACGAGCAGTACTTC,CASSRQGHDEQYF
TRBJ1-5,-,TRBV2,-,TGTGCCAGCAGTGAACGAACAGGAAAGTATAGCAATCAGCCCCAGCATTTT,CASSERTGKYSNQPQHF
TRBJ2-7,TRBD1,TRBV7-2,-,TGTGCCAGCAGCATCGGGACAGGGGGTCCCTACGAGCAGTACTTC,CASSIGTGGPYEQYF
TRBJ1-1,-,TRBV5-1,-,TGCGCCAGCTCACCGACAACAGGCGGCACTGAAGCTTTCTTT,CASSPTTGGTEAFF
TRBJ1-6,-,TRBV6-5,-,TGTGCCAGCAACAGGCTCGGTTCACCCCTCCACTTT,CASNRLGSPLHF
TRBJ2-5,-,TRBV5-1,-,TGCGCCAGCAGCTTGGAGATCGGAGAGACCCAGTACTTC,CASSLEIGETQYF
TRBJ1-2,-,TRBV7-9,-,TGTGCCAGCAGCGTCACAGGGAATACCTATGGCTACACCTTC,CASSVTGNTYGYTF
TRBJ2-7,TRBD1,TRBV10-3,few,TGTGCCATCAGTGACCAAGACAGGGGTAGCGACGAGCAGTACTTC,CAISDQDRGSDEQYF
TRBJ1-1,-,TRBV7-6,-,TGTGCCAGCAGCCCCACCGGGTCCCCGAACACTGAAGCTTTCTTT,CASSPTGSPNTEAFF
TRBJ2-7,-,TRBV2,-,TGTGCCAGCAGTGAAGCCCTCAGGGGCTACGAGCAGTACTTC,CASSEALRGYEQYF
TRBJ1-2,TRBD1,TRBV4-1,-,TGCGCCAGCAGCCCCCAGCCGACAGGGACTGGCTACACCTTC,CASSPQPTGTGYTF
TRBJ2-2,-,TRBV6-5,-,TGTGCCAGCAGTAGAGACAGCCCGAACACCGGGGAGCTGTTTTTT,CASSRDSPNTGELFF
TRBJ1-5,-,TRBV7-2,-,TGTGCCAGCAGCTTAGCCCGGAGCAATCAGCCCCAGCATTTT,CASSLARSNQPQHF
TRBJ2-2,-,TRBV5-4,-,TGTGCCAGCAGCTTGGACAGCCACACCGGGGAGCTGTTTTTT,CASSLDSHTGELFF
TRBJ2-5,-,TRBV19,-,TGTGCCAGTACCCCCCGGGCAGGGGTCTCGGGAGAGACCCAGTACTTC,CASTPRAGVSGETQYF
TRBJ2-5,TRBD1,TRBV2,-,TGTGCCAGCAGTGACAGGGGGCTAGGGGAGACCCAGTACTTC,CASSDRGLGETQYF
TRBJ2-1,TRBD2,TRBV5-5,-,TGTGCCAGCAGCTTGGCCATAGCGGGGGCCTACAATGAGCAGTTCTTC,CASSLAIAGAYNEQFF
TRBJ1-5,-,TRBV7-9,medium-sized,TGTGCCAGCAGCTCGACAGAAAATCAGCCCCAGCATTTT,CASSSTENQPQHF
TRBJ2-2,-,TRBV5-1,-,TGCGCCAGCAGCCCCGGCCGAGGGAGCGGGGAGCTGTTTTTT,CASSPGRGSGELFF
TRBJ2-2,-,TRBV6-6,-,TGTGCCAGCAGTTCCTTAGACAGACTTTACACCGGGGAGCTGTTTTTT,CASSSLDRLYTGELFF
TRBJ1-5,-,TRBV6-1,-,TGTGCCAGCAGCCCAGGGCTGAATCAGCCCCAGCATTTT,CASSPGLNQPQHF
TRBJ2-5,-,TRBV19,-,TGTGCCAGTAGCCGGACAGAAGAGACCCAGTACTTC,CASSRTEETQYF
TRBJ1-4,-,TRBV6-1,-,TGTGCCAGCAGTGAAACAGGGTTTCCTTTGTTTTTT,CASSETGFPLFF
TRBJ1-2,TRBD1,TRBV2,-,TGTGCCAGCCACGGACAGGGCCTAGCTAACTATGGCTACACCTTC,CASHGQGLANYGYTF
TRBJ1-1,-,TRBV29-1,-,TGCAGCGTCGACCAGGGCGGCCCTGAAGCTTTCTTT,CSVDQGGPEAFF
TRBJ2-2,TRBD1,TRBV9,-,TGTGCCAGCAGCTCTCGGACAGGGCAGGGCACCGGGGAGCTGTTTTTT,CASSSRTGQGTGELFF
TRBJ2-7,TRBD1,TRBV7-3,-,TGTGCCAGCAGTCCCGGGACAGGGAGCTCCTACGAGCAGTACTTC,CASSPGTGSSYEQYF
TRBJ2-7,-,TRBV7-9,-,TGTGCCAGCAGCTTCTCCAGATACGAGCAGTACTTC,CASSFSRYEQYF
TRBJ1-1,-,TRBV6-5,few,TGTGCCAGCAGGGAGCCCCCCTCTGAAGCTTTCTTT,CASREPPSEAFF
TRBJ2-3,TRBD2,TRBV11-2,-,TGTGCCAGCAGCCCCCGGGACTACCTAGATACGCAGTATTTT,CASSPRDYLDTQYF
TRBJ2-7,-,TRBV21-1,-,TGTGCCAGCAGCCCACACAGGGGTCCCTACGAGCAGTACTTC,CASSPHRGPYEQYF
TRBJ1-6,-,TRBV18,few,TGTGCCAGCTCACCACCGGGGGCAGGGCTAAATTCACCCCTCCACTTT,CASSPPGAGLNSPLHF
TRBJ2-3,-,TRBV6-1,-,TGTGCCAGCAGCTCCCCTCCCGCGGATACGCAGTATTTT,CASSSPPADTQYF
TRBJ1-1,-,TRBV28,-,TGTGCCAGCAGCCCGAGGAGAGGGACTGAAGCTTTCTTT,CASSPRRGTEAFF
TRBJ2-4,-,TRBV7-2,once,TGTGCCAGCAGCTCGGAGGTCGGTTCGGCCAAAAACATTCAGTACTTC,CASSSEVGSAKNIQYF
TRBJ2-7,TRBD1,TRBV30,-,TGTGCCTGGAGTGTCAGGGGGTACGAGCAGTACTTC,CAWSVRGYEQYF
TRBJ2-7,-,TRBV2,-,TGTGTTTTTTTCAAGCAGAAGGCGGCATACGAGCAGTACTTC,CVFFKQKAAYEQYF